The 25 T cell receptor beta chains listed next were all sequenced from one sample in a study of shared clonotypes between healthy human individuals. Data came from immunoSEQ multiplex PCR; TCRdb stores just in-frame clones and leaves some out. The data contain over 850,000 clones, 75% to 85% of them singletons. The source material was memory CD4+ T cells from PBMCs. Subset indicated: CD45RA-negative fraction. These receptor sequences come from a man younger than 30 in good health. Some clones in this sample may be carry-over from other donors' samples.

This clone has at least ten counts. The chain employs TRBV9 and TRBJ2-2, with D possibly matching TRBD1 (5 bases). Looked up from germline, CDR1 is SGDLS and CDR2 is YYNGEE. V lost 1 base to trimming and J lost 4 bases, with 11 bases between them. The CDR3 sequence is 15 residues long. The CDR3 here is CASSVQGSFTGELFF. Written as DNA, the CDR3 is TGTGCCAGCAGCGTACAGGGAAGTTTCACCGGGGAGCTGTTTTTT.

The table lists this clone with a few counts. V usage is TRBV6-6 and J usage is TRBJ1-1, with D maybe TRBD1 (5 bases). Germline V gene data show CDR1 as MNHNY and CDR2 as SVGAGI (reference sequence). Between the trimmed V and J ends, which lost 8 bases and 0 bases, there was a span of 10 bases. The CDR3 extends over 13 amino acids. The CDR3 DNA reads TGTGCCAGCGTCCTGGGGGTGAACACTGAAGCTTTCTTT. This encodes CASVLGVNTEAFF.

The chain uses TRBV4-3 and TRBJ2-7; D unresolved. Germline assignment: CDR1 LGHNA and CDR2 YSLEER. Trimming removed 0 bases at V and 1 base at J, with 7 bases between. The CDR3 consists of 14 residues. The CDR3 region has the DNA TGCGCCAGCAGCCAAGAGGCCGGTTCCTACGAGCAGTACTTC. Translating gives CASSQEAGSYEQYF.

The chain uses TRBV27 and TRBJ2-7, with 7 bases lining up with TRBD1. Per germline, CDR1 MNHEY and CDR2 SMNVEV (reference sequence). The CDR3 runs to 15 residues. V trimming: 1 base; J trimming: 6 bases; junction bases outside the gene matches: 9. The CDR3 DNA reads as TGTGCCAGCAGTTTATTATGGACAGGCCGGTCCGAGCAGTACTTC. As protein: CASSLLWTGRSEQYF.

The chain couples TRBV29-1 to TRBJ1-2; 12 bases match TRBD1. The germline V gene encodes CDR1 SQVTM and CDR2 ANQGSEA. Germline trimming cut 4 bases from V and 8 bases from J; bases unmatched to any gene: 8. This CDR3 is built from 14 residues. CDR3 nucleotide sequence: TGCAGCGTTGGTATAGGGACAGGGGGCCGAGGCTACACCTTC. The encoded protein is CSVGIGTGGRGYTF.

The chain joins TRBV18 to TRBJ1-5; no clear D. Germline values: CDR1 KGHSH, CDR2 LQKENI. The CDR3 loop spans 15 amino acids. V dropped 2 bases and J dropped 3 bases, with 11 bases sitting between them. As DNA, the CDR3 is TGTGCCAGCTCACCAAGGGTCGCACTCAATCAGCCCCAGCATTTT. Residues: CASSPRVALNQPQHF.

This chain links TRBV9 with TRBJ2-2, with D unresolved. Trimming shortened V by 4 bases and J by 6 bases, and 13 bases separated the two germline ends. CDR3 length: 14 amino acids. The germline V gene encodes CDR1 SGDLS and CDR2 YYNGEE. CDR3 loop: CASSRRRAPGELFF. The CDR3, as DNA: TGTGCCAGCAGCCGCAGAAGGGCCCCCGGGGAGCTGTTTTTT.

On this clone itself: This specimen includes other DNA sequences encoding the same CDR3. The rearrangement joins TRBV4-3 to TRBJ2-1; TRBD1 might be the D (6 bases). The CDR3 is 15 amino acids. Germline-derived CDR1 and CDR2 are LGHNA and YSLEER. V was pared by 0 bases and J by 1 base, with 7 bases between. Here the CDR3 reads CASSQDTGSYNEQFF. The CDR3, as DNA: TGCGCCAGCAGCCAAGACACAGGGTCCTACAATGAGCAGTTCTTC.

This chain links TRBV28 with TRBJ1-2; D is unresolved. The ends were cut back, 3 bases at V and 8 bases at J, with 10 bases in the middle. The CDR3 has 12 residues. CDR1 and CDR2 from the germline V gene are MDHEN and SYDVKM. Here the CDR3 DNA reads TGTGCCAGCAGTTTTAGGGAGGACGGCTACACCTTC. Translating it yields CASSFREDGYTF.

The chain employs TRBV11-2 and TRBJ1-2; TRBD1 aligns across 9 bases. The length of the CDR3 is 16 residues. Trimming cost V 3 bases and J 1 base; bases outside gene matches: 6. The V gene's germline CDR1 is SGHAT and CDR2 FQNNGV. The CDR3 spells CASSLRSGQGNYGYTF. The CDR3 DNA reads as TGTGCCAGCAGCTTGCGGTCGGGACAGGGTAACTATGGCTACACCTTC.

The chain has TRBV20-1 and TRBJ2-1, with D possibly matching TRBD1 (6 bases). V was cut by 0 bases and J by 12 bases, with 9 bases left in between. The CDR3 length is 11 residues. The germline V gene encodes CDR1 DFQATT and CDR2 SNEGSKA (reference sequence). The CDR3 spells CSAREGRGQFF. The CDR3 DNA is TGCAGTGCTAGAGAGGGCAGGGGGCAGTTCTTC.

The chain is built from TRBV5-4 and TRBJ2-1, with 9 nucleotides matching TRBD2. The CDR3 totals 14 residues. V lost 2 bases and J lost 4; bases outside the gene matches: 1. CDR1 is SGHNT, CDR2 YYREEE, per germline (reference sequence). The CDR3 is CASSFSGRYNEQFF. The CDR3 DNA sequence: TGTGCCAGCAGCTTTAGCGGGAGATACAATGAGCAGTTCTTC.

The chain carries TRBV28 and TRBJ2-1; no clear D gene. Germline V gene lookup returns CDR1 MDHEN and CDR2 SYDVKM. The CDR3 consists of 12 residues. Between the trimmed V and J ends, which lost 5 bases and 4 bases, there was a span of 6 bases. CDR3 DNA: TGTGCCAGCAGTACGCAGTACAATGAGCAGTTCTTC. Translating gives CASSTQYNEQFF. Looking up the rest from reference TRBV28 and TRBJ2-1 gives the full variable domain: DVKVTQSSRYLVKRTGEKVFLECVQDMDHENMFWYRQDPGLGLRLIYFSYDVKMKEKGDIPEGYSVSREKKERFSLILESASTNQTSMYLCASSTQYNEQFFGPGTRLTVL.

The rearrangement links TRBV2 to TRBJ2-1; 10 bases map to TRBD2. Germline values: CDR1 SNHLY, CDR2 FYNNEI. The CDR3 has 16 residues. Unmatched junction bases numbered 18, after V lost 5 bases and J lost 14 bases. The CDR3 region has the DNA TGTGCCAGCAGTCGGTTCTGGACTAGCGGATTTAGCAGGGAGTTCTTC. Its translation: CASSRFWTSGFSREFF.

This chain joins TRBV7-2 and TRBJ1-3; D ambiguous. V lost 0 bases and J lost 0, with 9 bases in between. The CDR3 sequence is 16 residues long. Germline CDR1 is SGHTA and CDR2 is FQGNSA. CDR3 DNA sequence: TGTGCCAGCAGCTTAGCGTCCCGACACTCTGGAAACACCATATATTTT. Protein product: CASSLASRHSGNTIYF.

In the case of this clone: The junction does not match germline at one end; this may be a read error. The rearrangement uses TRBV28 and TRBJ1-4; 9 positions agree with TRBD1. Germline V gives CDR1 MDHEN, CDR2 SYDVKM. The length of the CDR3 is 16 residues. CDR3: CASSSKQGALHEKLFF. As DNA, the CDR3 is TGTGCCAGCAGTTCAAAACAGGGGGCTTTGCATGAAAAGCTGTTTTTT.

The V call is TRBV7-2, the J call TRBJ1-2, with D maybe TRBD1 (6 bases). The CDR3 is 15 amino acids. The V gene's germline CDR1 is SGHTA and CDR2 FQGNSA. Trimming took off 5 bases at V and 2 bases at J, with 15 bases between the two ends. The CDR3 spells CASSTRGGVNYGYTF. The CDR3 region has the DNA TGTGCCAGCAGCACCAGGGGAGGGGTAAACTATGGCTACACCTTC.

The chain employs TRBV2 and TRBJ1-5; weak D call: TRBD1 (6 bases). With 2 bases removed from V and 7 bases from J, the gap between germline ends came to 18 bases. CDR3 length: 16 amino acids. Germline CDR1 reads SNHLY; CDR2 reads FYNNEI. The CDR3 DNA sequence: TGTGCCAGCAGTGAAAGGGGGACACCGGGATCCCAGCCCCAGCATTTT. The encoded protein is CASSERGTPGSQPQHF.

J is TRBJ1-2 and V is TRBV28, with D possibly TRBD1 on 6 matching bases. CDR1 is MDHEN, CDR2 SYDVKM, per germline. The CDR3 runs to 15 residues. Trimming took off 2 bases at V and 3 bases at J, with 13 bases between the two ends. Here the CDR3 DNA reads TGTGCCAGCAGTTTACCGGGGGGCGGTCACTATGGCTACACCTTC. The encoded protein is CASSLPGGGHYGYTF.

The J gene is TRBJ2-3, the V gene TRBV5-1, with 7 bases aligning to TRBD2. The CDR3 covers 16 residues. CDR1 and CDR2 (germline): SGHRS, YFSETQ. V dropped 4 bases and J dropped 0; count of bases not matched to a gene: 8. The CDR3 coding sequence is TGCGCCAGCAGCGTGCGACCGGGACTAAGCACAGATACGCAGTATTTT. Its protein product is CASSVRPGLSTDTQYF. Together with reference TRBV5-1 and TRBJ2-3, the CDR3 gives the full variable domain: KAGVTQTPRYLIKTRGQQVTLSCSPISGHRSVSWYQQTPGQGLQFLFEYFSETQRNKGNFPGRFSGRQFSNSRSEMNVSTLELGDSALYLCASSVRPGLSTDTQYFGPGTRLTVL.

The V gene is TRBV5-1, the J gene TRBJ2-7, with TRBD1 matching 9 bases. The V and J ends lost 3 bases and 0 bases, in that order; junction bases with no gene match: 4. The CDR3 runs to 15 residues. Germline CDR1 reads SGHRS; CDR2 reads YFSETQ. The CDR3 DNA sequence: TGCGCCAGCAGCTGGGGGACAGGGAGCTCCTACGAGCAGTACTTC. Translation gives CASSWGTGSSYEQYF.

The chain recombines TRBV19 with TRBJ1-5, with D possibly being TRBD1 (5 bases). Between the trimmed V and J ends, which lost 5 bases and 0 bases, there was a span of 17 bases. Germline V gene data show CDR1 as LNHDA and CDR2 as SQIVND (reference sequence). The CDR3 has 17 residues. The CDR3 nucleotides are TGTGCCAGTAGTCCTCTTGGGGCAGGGAGTAGCAATCAGCCCCAGCATTTT. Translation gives CASSPLGAGSSNQPQHF. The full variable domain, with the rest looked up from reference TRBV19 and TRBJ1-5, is DGGITQSPKYLFRKEGQNVTLSCEQNLNHDAMYWYRQDPGQGLRLIYYSQIVNDFQKGDIAEGYSVSREKKESFPLTVTSAQKNPTAFYLCASSPLGAGSSNQPQHFGDGTRLSIL.

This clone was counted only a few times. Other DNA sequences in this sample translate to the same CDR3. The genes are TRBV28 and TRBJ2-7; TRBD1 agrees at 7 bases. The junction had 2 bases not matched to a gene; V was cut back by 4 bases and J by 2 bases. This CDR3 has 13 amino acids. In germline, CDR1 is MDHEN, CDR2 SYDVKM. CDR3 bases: TGTGCCAGCAGTTCGGGACAGACCTACGAGCAGTACTTC. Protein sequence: CASSSGQTYEQYF.

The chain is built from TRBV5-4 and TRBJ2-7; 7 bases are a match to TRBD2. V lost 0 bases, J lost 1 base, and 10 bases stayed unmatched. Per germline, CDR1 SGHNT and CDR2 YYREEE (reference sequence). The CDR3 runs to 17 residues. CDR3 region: CASSLESWASGSYEQYF. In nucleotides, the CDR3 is TGTGCCAGCAGCTTGGAGAGCTGGGCTAGCGGTTCCTACGAGCAGTACTTC.

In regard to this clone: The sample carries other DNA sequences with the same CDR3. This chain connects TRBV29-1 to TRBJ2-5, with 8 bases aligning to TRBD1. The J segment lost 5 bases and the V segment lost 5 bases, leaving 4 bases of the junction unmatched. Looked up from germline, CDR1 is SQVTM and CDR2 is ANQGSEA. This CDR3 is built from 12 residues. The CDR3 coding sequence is TGCAGCGTTAGGACAGGGCAGGAGACCCAGTACTTC. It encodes CSVRTGQETQYF.